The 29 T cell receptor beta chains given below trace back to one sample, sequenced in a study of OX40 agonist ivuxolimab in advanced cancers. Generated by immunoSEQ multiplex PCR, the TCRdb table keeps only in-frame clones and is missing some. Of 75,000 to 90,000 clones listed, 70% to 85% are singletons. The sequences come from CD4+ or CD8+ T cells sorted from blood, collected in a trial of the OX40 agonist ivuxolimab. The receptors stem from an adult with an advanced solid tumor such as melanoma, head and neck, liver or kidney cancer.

The CDR3 loop reads CAISGVGQGISYEQYF. The CDR3, as DNA: TGTGCCATCAGCGGCGTCGGACAAGGCATATCCTACGAGCAGTACTTC. J is TRBJ2-5 and V is TRBV10-3; the D gene is possibly TRBD1 (5 bases). The J call is uncertain, as TRBJ2-7 better fits the DNA end. The CDR3 is made up of 16 amino acids. Germline CDR1 and CDR2: ENHRY and SYGVKD.

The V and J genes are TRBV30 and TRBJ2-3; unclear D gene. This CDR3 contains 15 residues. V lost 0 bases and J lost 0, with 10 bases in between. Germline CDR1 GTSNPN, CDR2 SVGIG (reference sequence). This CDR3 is CAWSVLGGSTDTQYF. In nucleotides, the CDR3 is TGTGCCTGGAGTGTACTGGGCGGCAGCACAGATACGCAGTATTTT.

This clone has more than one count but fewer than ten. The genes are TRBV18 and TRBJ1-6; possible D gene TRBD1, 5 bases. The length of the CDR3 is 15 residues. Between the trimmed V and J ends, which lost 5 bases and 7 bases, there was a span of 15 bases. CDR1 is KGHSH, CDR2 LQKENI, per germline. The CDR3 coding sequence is TGTGCCAGCTCAGGTGACCGGGGCGGGAATTCACCCCTCCACTTT. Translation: CASSGDRGGNSPLHF.

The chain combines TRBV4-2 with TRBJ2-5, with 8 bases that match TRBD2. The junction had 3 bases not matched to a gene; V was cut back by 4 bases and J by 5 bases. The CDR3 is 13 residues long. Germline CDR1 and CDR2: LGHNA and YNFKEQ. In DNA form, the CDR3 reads TGTGCCAGCAGCCCAAGCGGGAGTGAGACCCAGTACTTC. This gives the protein CASSPSGSETQYF.

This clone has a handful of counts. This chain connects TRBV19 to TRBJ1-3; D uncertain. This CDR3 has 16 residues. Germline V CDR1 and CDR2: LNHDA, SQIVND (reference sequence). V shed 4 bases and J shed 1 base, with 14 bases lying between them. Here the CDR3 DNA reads TGTGCCAGTAGTAACCCCCTTTGGGGATCTGGAAACACCATATATTTT. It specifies CASSNPLWGSGNTIYF. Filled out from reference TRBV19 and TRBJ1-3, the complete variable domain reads DGGITQSPKYLFRKEGQNVTLSCEQNLNHDAMYWYRQDPGQGLRLIYYSQIVNDFQKGDIAEGYSVSREKKESFPLTVTSAQKNPTAFYLCASSNPLWGSGNTIYFGEGSWLTVV.

CDR3 protein: CASSPTATNQPQHF. The CDR3 DNA is TGTGCCAGCAGCCCGACAGCTACCAATCAGCCCCAGCATTTT. The V and J genes are TRBV7-2 and TRBJ1-5; D is possibly TRBD1 (5 bases). V dropped 5 bases and J dropped 3 bases, with 11 bases sitting between them. The CDR3 spans 14 residues. In germline, CDR1 is SGHTA, CDR2 FQGNSA.

The CDR3 loop reads CAWSRTGEKNIQYF. CDR3 DNA sequence: TGTGCCTGGAGTCGGACAGGAGAAAAAAACATTCAGTACTTC. The chain combines TRBV30 with TRBJ2-4; 7 nucleotides align to TRBD1. CDR3 length equals 14 residues. The V segment lost 2 bases and the J segment 4 bases; nucleotides outside the gene matches: 5. Germline CDR1 and CDR2: GTSNPN and SVGIG (reference sequence).

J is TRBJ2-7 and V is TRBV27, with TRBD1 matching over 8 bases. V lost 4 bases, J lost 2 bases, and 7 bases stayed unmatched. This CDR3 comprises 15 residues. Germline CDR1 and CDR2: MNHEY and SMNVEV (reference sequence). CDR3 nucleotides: TGTGCCAGCAGTTCCAAGGGACAGGCGACCTACGAGCAGTACTTC. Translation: CASSSKGQATYEQYF.

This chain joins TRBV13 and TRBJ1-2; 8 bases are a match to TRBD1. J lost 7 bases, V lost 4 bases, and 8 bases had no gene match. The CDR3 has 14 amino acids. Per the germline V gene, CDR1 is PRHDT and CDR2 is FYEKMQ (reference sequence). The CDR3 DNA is TGTGCCAGCAGCTCCAGGACAGGGAAGCTTGGCTACACCTTC. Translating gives CASSSRTGKLGYTF. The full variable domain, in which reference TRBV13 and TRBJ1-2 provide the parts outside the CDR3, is AAGVIQSPRHLIKEKRETATLKCYPIPRHDTVYWYQQGPGQDPQFLISFYEKMQSDKGSIPDRFSAQQFSDYHSELNMSSLELGDSALYFCASSSRTGKLGYTFGSGTRLTVV.

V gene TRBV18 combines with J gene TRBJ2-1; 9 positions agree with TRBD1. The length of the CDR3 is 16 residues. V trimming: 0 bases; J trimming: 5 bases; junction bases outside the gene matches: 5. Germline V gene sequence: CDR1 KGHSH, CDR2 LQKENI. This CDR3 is CASSPPKGQGHNEQFF. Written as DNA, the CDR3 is TGTGCCAGCTCACCACCGAAGGGACAGGGTCACAATGAGCAGTTCTTC. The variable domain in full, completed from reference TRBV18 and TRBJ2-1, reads NAGVMQNPRHLVRRRGQEARLRCSPMKGHSHVYWYRQLPEEGLKFMVYLQKENIIDESGMPKERFSAEFPKEGPSILRIQQVVRGDSAAYFCASSPPKGQGHNEQFFGPGTRLTVL.

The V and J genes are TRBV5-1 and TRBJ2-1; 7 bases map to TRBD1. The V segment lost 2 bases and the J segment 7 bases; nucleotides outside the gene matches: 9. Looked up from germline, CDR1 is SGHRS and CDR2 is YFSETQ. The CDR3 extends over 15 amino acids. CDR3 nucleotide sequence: TGCGCCAGCAGCTTCTGGGGGACAGATCTGAATGAGCAGTTCTTC. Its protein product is CASSFWGTDLNEQFF.

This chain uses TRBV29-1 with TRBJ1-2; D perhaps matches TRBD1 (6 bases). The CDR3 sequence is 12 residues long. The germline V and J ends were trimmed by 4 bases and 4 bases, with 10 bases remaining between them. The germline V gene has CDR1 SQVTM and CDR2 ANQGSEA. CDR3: CSVGQGSYGYTF. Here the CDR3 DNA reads TGCAGCGTTGGCCAGGGGAGCTATGGCTACACCTTC.

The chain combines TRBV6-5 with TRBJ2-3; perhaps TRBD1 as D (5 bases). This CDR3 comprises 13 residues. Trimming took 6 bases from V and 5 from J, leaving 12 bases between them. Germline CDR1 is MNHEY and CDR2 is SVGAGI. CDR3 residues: CASRSGQLDTQYF. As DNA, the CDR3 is TGTGCCAGCAGATCAGGACAATTAGATACGCAGTATTTT.

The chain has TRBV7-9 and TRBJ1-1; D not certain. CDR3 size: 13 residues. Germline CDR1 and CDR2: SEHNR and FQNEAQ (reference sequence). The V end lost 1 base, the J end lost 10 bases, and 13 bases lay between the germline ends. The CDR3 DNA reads TGTGCCAGCAGCTTAGAGGCAGGCCTCGGAGCTTTCTTT. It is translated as CASSLEAGLGAFF.

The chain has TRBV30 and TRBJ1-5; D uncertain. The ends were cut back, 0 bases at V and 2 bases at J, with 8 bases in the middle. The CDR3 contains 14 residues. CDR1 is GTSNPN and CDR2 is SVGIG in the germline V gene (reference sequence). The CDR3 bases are TGTGCCTGGAGTGTGGGAGGCGGCAATCAGCCCCAGCATTTT. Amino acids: CAWSVGGGNQPQHF.

The CDR3 DNA follows: TGTGCCAGCGGGCCCAGGGGCGCGGATGGCTACACCTTC. This codes for CASGPRGADGYTF. The J gene is TRBJ1-2, the V gene TRBV6-1, with D possibly matching TRBD1 (6 bases). CDR3 size: 13 residues. Trimming cost V 8 bases and J 6 bases, with 16 bases left between them. Germline CDR1 reads MNHNS; CDR2 reads SASEGT.

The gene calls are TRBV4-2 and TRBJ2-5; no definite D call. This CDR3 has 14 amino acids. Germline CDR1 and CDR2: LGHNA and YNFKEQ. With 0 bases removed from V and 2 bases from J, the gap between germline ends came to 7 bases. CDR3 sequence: CASSQDQVQETQYF. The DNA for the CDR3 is TGTGCCAGCAGCCAAGATCAGGTACAAGAGACCCAGTACTTC.

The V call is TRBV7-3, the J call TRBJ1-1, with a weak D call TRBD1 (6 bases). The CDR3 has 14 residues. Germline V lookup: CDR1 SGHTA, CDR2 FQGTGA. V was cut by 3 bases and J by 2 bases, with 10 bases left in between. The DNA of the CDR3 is TGTGCCAGCAGCTTGGCAGGGGCCAACACTGAAGCTTTCTTT. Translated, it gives CASSLAGANTEAFF.

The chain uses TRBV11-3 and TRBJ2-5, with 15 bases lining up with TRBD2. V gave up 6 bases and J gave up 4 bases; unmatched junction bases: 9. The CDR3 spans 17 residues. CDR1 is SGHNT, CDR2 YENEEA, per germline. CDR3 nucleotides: TGTGCCAGCAGTCCCCTGGGACTAGCGGGAGGTGGAGAGACCCAGTACTTC. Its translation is CASSPLGLAGGGETQYF.

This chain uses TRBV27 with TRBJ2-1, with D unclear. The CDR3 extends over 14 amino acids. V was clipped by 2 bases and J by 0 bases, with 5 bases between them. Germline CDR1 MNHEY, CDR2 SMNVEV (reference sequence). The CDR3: CASSLTSSYNEQFF. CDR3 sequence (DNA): TGTGCCAGCAGTTTAACGAGCTCCTACAATGAGCAGTTCTTC.

CDR3 loop: CAWTKYSAQYF. CDR3 nucleotides: TGTGCCTGGACTAAATACAGCGCGCAGTATTTT. The chain is built from TRBV30 and TRBJ2-3; D gene uncertain. The germline CDR1 and CDR2 sequences are GTSNPN and SVGIG (reference sequence). V was cut by 4 bases and J by 10 bases, with 12 bases left in between. The CDR3 runs 11 residues.

The CDR3 DNA is TGCGCCAGCAGCCAAGAACCTTTGGCTGAAGCTTTCTTT. Translation: CASSQEPLAEAFF. The chain employs TRBV4-1 and TRBJ1-1; D is unresolved. Germline V gives CDR1 MGHRA, CDR2 YSYEKL. CDR3 length: 13 amino acids. The germline V and J ends were trimmed by 0 bases and 6 bases, with 8 bases remaining between them.

The CDR3 region has the DNA TGTGCCAGCTCACGGATCCCAACAGATACGCAGTATTTT. Encoded protein: CASSRIPTDTQYF. The genes are TRBV18 and TRBJ2-3; D is undetermined. This CDR3 spans 13 amino acids. The V end lost 4 bases, the J end lost 3 bases, and 8 bases lay between the germline ends. The germline V gene has CDR1 KGHSH and CDR2 LQKENI.

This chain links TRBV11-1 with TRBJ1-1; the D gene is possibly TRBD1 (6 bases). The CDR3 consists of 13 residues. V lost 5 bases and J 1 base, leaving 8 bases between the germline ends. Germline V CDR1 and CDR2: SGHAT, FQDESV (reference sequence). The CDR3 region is CASSLDRNTEAFF. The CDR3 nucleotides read TGTGCCAGCAGCCTGGACAGGAACACTGAAGCTTTCTTT.

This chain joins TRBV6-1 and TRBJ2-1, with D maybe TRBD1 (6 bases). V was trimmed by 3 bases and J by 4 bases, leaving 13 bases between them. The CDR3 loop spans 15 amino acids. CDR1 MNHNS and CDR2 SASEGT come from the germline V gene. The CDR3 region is CASSDEQGWYNEQFF. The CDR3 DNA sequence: TGTGCCAGCAGTGATGAACAGGGCTGGTACAATGAGCAGTTCTTC.

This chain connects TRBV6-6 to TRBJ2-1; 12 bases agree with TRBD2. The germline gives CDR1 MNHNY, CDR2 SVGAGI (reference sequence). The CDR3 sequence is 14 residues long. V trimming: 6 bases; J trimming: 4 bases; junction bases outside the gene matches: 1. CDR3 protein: CASSLAGGYNEQFF. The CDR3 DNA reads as TGTGCCAGCAGCCTAGCGGGAGGGTACAATGAGCAGTTCTTC.

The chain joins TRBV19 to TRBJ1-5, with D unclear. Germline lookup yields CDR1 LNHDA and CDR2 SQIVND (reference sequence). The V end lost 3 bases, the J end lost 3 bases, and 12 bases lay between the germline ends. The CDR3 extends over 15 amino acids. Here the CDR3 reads CASSIGGVANQPQHF. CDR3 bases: TGTGCCAGTAGTATTGGTGGGGTCGCCAATCAGCCCCAGCATTTT.

The CDR3 loop reads CASTSSSYEQYF. The CDR3 coding sequence is TGTGCCAGCACCTCGTCTTCCTACGAGCAGTACTTC. J is TRBJ2-7 and V is TRBV2; D gene ambiguous. Germline V gene sequence: CDR1 SNHLY, CDR2 FYNNEI. This CDR3 spans 12 amino acids. Trimming pared 7 bases from V and 1 base from J, leaving 8 bases between.

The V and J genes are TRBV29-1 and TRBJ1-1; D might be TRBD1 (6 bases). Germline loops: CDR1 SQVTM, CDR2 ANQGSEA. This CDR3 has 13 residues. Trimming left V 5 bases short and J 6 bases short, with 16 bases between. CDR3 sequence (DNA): TGCAGCGTTTTGAGGGGGACCCGCCCTGAAGCTTTCTTT. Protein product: CSVLRGTRPEAFF.